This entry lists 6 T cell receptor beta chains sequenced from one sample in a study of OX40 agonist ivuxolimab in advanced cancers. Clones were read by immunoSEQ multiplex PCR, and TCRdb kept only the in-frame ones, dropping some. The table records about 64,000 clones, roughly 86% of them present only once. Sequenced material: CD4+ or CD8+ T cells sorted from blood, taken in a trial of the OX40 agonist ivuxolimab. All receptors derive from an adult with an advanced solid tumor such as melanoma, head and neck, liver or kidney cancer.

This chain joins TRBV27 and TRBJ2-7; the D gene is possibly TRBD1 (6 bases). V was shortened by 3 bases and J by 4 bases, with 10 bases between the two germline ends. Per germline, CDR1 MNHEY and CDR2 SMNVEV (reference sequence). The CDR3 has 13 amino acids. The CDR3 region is CASSFGQLYEQYF. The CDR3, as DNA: TGTGCCAGCAGTTTTGGACAGTTATACGAGCAGTACTTC.

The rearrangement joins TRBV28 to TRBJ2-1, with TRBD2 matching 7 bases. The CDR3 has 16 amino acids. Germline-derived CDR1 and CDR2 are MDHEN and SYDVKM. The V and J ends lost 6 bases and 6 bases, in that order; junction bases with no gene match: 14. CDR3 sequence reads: CASSPYWEGGANEQFF. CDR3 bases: TGTGCCAGCAGCCCCTATTGGGAGGGAGGGGCCAATGAGCAGTTCTTC.

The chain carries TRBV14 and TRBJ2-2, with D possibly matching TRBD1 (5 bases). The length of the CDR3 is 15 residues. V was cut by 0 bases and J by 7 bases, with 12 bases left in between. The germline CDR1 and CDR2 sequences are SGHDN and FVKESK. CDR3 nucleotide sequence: TGTGCCAGCAGCCAAGACAGGCAGGGCATCGGGGAGCTGTTTTTT. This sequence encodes CASSQDRQGIGELFF.

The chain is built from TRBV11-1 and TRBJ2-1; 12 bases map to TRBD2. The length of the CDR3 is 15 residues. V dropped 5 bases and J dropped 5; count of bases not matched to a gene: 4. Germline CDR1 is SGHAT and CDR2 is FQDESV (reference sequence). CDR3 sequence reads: CASSPRTSGDNEQFF. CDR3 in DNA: TGTGCCAGCAGCCCGCGGACTAGCGGGGACAATGAGCAGTTCTTC.

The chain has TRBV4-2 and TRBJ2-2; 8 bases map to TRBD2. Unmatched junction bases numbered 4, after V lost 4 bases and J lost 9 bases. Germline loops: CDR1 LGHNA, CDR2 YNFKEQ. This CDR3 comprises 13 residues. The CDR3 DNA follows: TGTGCCAGCAGCCCCCGGGAGGGCCGGGAGCTGTTTTTT. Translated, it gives CASSPREGRELFF.

CDR3 in DNA: TGTGCCAGCAGCTTAGGGGTGCAGGTCACTGAAGCTTTCTTT. This gives the protein CASSLGVQVTEAFF. This chain joins TRBV11-2 and TRBJ1-1; D remains ambiguous. The V gene's germline CDR1 is SGHAT and CDR2 FQNNGV. Trimming took off 1 base at V and 4 bases at J, with 10 bases between the two ends. CDR3 length equals 14 residues. Combining the CDR3 with reference TRBV11-2 and TRBJ1-1 gives the whole variable domain EAGVAQSPRYKIIEKRQSVAFWCNPISGHATLYWYQQILGQGPKLLIQFQNNGVVDDSQLPKDRFSAERLKGVDSTLKIQPAKLEDSAVYLCASSLGVQVTEAFFGQGTRLTVV.